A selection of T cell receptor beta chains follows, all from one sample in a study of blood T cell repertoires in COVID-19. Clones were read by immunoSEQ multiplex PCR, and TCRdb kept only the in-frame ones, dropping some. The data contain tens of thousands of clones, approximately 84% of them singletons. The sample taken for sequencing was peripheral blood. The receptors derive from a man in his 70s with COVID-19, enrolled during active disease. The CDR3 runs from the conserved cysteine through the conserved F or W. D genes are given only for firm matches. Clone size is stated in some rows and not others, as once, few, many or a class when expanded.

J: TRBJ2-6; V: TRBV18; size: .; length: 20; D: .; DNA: TGTGCCAGCTCACCGAAACTCCTCAGGGGCCTCCCCTCTGGGGCCAACGTCCTGACTTTC; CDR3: CASSPKLLRGLPSGANVLTF
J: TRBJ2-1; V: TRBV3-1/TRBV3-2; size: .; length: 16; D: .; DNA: TGTGCCAGCAGCCAAGATCTCGGGAGCTCCTACAATGAGCAGTTCTTC; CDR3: CASSQDLGSSYNEQFF
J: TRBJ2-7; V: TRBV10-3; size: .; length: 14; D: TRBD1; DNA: TGTGCCATCCTCGGGACAGCCAGTAACTACGAGCAGTACTTC; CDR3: CAILGTASNYEQYF
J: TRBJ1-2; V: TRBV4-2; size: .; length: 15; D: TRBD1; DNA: TGTGCCAGCAGCCCGGGACAGTGGAGTGACTATGGCTACACCTTC; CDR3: CASSPGQWSDYGYTF
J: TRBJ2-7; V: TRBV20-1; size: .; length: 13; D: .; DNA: TGCAGTGCTAGTATCGGGAACTCCTACGAGCAGTACTTC; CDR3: CSASIGNSYEQYF
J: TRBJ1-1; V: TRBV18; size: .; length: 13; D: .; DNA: TGTGCCAGCTCACAAGGGGATTGGACTGAAGCTTTCTTT; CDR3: CASSQGDWTEAFF
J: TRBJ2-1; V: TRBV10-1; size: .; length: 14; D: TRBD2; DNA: TGCGCCAGCAGTGAGTCTAGCGGGCAAAATGAGCAGTTCTTC; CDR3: CASSESSGQNEQFF
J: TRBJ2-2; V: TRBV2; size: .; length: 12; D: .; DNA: TGTGCCAGCAGTCGGGACTTCGGGGAGCTGTTTTTT; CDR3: CASSRDFGELFF
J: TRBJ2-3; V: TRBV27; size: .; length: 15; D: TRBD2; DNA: TGTGCCAGCAGTTTTAAGGGACTAGTAGCCGATACGCAGTATTTT; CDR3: CASSFKGLVADTQYF
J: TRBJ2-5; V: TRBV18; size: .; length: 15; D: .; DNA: TGTGCCAGCTCACCGGCCGGGAGCCGTAGGGAGACCCAGTACTTC; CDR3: CASSPAGSRRETQYF
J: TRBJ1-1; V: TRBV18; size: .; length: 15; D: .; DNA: TGTGCCAGCCGTAGCACCCAGGGAAGTCACGCTGAAGCTTTCTTT; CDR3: CASRSTQGSHAEAFF
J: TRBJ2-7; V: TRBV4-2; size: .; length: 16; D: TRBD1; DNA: TGTGCCAGCAGCCAAGACGAGAACAGGGGGCCCTACGAGCAGTACTTC; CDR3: CASSQDENRGPYEQYF
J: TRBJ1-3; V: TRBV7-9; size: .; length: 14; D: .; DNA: TGTGCCAGCACCTCCCGGGGGACTGGAAACACCATATATTTT; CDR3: CASTSRGTGNTIYF
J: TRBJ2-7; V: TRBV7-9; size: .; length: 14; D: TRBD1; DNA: TGTGCCAGCAGCTTAGTGGGACAGGAGCGCGAGCAGTACTTC; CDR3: CASSLVGQEREQYF
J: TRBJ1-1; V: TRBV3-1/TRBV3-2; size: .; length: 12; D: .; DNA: TGTGCCAGCAGCCTAGAGGGGAGAGCGGCTTTCTTT; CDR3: CASSLEGRAAFF
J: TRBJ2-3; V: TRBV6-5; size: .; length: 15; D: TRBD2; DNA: TGTGCCAGCAAGTTACGGTCGGGAGGGACAGATACGCAGTATTTT; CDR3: CASKLRSGGTDTQYF
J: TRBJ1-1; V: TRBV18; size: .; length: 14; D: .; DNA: TGTGCCAGCTCACCCCAAGAGGGGAACACTGAAGCTTTCTTT; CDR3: CASSPQEGNTEAFF
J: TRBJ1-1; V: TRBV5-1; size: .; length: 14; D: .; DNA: TGCGCCAGCAGCTTAGGTCTTGCGGGCACTGAAGCTTTCTTT; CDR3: CASSLGLAGTEAFF
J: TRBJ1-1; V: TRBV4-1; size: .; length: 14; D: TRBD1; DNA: TGCGCCAGCAATGTACAGGGGGCGGGTACTGAAGCTTTCTTT; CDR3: CASNVQGAGTEAFF
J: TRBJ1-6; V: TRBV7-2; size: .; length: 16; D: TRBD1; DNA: TGTGCCAGCAGCCCACAACAGGGGTCCTATAATTCACCCCTCCACTTT; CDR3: CASSPQQGSYNSPLHF
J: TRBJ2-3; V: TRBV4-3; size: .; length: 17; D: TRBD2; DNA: TGCGCCAGCAGCCAAGATCGACTAGCGGGATTGACAGATACGCAGTATTTT; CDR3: CASSQDRLAGLTDTQYF
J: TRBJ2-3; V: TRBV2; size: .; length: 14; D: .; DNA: TGTGCCAGCCTTTGGAGGGCGGGCACAGATACGCAGTATTTT; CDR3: CASLWRAGTDTQYF
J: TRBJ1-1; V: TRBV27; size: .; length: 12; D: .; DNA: TGTGCCAGCAGTGCCCTAGGCACTGAAGCTTTCTTT; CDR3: CASSALGTEAFF
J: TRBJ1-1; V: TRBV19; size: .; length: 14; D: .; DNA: TGTGCCAGTAGTCCGCGGACGGGAACAACTGAAGCTTTCTTT; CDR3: CASSPRTGTTEAFF
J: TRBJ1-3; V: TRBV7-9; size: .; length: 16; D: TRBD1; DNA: TGTGCCAGCAGCAAAGGACAGGATCGGCGGGGAAACACCATATATTTT; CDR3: CASSKGQDRRGNTIYF
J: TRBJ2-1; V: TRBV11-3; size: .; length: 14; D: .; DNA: TGTGCCAGCAGCGCGACCTACGGCGGCAATGAGCAGTTCTTC; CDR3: CASSATYGGNEQFF
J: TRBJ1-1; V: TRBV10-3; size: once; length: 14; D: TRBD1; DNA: TGTGCCATCAGGGGGACAGGGTCGAACACTGAAGCTTTCTTT; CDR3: CAIRGTGSNTEAFF
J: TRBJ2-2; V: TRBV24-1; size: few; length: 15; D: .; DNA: TGTGCCACCAGTGATAGTGACAGAAACACCGGGGAGCTGTTTTTT; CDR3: CATSDSDRNTGELFF
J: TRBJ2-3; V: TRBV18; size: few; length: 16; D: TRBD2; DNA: TGTGCCAGCTCATCTGGGACTAGCGGACGCACAGATACGCAGTATTTT; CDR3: CASSSGTSGRTDTQYF
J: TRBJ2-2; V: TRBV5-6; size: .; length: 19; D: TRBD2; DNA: TGTGCCAGCAGCCTGGCCCCTTTTAGCGGGGCCCCACGCACCGGGGAGCTGTTTTTT; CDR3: CASSLAPFSGAPRTGELFF
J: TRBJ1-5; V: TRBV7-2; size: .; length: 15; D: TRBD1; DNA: TGTGCCAGCAGCGAGACAGGGCTGGCCAATCAGCCCCAGCATTTT; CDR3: CASSETGLANQPQHF
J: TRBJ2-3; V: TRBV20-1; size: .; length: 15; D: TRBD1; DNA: TGCAGTGCTAGTGAAAACAGGGGGCTCACAGATACGCAGTATTTT; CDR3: CSASENRGLTDTQYF
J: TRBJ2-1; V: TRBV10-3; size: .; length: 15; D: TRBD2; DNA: TGTGCCATCAATCCGGGGGGGGCTGGGGCTAATGAGCAGTTCTTC; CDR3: CAINPGGAGANEQFF
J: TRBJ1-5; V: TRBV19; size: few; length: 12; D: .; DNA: TGTGCCAGTACTAATGACAGGCAGCCCCAGCATTTT; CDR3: CASTNDRQPQHF
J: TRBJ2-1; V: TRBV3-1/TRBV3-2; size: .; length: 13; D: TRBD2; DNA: TGTGCCAGCAGTCAACAAGGCGGGAGCGGGCAGTTCTTC; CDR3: CASSQQGGSGQFF
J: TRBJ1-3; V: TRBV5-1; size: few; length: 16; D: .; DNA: TGCGCCAGCAGCCATTCAGCGATACCCTCTGGAAACACCATATATTTT; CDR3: CASSHSAIPSGNTIYF
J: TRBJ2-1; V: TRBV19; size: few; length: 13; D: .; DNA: TGTGCCAGTAGTATAGGGGGCGTATCTGAGCAGTTCTTC; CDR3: CASSIGGVSEQFF
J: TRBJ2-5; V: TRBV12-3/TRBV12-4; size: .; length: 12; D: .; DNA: TGTGCCAGCAGTAGGGGCTGGGAGACCCAGTACTTC; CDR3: CASSRGWETQYF
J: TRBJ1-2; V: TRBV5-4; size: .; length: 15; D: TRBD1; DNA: TGTGCCAGCAGCCCCCAACAGGGGGGGACCTATGGCTACACCTTC; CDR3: CASSPQQGGTYGYTF
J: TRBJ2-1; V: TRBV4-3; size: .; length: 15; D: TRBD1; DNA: TGCGCCAGCAGTCTCGACAGGGCTACCTACAATGAGCAGTTCTTC; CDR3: CASSLDRATYNEQFF
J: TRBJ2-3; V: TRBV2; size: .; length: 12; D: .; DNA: TGTGCCAGCAGGGGCAATCCAGATACGCAGTATTTT; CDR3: CASRGNPDTQYF
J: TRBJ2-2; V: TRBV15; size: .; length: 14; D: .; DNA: TGTGCCACCACAGGATCAGCGAACACCGGGGAGCTGTTTTTT; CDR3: CATTGSANTGELFF
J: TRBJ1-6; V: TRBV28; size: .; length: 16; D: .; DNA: TGTGCCAGCAGTACCACGGGAAGTCCGAGCGGTTCACCCCTCCACTTT; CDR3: CASSTTGSPSGSPLHF
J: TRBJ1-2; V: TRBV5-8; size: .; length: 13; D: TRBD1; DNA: TGTGCCAGCAGCCGGACAGGATTTTATGGCTACACCTTC; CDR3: CASSRTGFYGYTF
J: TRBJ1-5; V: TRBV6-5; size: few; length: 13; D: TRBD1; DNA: TGTGCCAGCAGCTTACAGGGGGGTCAGCCCCAGCATTTT; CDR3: CASSLQGGQPQHF
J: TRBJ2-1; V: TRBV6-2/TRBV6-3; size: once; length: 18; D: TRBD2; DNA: TGTGCCAGCAGCCCGTGGGCGGGAGTCACCCGGAGGGGCAATGAGCAGTTCTTC; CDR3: CASSPWAGVTRRGNEQFF
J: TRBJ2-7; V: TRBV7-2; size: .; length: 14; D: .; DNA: TGTGCCAGCAGCGCCTGGACTTCTTTATACGAGCAGTACTTC; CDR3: CASSAWTSLYEQYF
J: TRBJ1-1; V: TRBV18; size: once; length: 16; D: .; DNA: TGTGCCAGCTCCCCTGAGTTCGGAGCGTCGAACACTGAAGCTTTCTTT; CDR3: CASSPEFGASNTEAFF
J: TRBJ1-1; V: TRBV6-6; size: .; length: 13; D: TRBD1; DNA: TGTGCCAGCAGTTACGGAGGGACAGTTGAAGCTTTCTTT; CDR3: CASSYGGTVEAFF
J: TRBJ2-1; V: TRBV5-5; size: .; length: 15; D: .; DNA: TGTGCCAGCAGCTGGACGGGGGACTCCTACAATGAGCAGTTCTTC; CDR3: CASSWTGDSYNEQFF